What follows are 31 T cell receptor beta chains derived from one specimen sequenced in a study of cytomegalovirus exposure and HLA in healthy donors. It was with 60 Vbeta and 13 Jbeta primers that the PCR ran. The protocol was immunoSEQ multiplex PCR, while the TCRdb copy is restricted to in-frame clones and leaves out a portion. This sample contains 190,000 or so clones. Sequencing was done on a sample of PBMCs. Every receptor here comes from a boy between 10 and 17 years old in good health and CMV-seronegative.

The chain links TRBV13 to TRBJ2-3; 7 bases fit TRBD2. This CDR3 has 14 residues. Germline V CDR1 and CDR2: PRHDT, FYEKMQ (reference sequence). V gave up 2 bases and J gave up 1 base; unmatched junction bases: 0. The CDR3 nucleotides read TGTGCCAGCAGCTTAAGCGGGGGCACAGATACGCAGTATTTT. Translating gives CASSLSGGTDTQYF.

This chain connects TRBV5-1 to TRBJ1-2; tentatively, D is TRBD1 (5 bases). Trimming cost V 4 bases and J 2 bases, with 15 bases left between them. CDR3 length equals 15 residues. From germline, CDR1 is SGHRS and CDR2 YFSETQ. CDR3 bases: TGCGCCAGCAGCCCCGGACAATCTGGGAACTATGGCTACACCTTC. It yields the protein CASSPGQSGNYGYTF. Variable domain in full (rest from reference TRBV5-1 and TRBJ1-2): KAGVTQTPRYLIKTRGQQVTLSCSPISGHRSVSWYQQTPGQGLQFLFEYFSETQRNKGNFPGRFSGRQFSNSRSEMNVSTLELGDSALYLCASSPGQSGNYGYTFGSGTRLTVV.

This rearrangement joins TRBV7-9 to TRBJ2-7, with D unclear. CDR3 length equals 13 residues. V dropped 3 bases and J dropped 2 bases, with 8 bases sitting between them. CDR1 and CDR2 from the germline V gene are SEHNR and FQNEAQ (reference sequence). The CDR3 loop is CASSFAPTYEQYF. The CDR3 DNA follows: TGTGCCAGCAGCTTCGCTCCTACCTACGAGCAGTACTTC.

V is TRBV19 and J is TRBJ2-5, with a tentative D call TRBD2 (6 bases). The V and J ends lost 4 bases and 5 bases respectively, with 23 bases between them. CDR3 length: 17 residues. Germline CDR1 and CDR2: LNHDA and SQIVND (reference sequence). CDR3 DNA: TGTGCCAGTAGTACCTTTTCACTAGCAAGCAAGGGGGAGACCCAGTACTTC. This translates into CASSTFSLASKGETQYF. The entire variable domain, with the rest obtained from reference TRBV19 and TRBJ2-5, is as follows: DGGITQSPKYLFRKEGQNVTLSCEQNLNHDAMYWYRQDPGQGLRLIYYSQIVNDFQKGDIAEGYSVSREKKESFPLTVTSAQKNPTAFYLCASSTFSLASKGETQYFGPGTRLLVL.

This chain's CDR3 is CASSLVSRGDEQYF. As DNA, the CDR3 is TGCGCCAGCAGCTTGGTGTCCAGGGGGGACGAGCAGTACTTC. The V and J genes are TRBV5-1 and TRBJ2-7, with D tentatively TRBD1 (7 bases). CDR3 size: 14 residues. The germline CDR1 and CDR2 sequences are SGHRS and YFSETQ. V was pared by 0 bases and J by 5 bases, with 12 bases between.

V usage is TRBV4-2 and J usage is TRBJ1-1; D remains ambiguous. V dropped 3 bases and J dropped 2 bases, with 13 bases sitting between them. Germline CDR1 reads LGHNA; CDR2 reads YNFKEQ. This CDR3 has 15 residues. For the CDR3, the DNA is TGTGCCAGCAGCCACCGGGGAGGCCCTAACACTGAAGCTTTCTTT. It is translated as CASSHRGGPNTEAFF.

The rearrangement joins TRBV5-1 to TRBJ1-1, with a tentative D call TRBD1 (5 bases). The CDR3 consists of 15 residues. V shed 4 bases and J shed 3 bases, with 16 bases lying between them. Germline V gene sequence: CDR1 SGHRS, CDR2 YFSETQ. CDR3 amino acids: CASSSRTLGDTEAFF. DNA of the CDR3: TGCGCCAGCAGCAGCCGGACCTTAGGGGACACTGAAGCTTTCTTT.

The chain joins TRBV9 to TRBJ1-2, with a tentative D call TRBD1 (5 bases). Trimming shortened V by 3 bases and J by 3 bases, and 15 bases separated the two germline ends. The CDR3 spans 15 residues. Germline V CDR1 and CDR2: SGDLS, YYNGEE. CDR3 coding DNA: TGTGCCAGCAGCGGGGGCGGACAACCAGACTATGGCTACACCTTC. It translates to CASSGGGQPDYGYTF.

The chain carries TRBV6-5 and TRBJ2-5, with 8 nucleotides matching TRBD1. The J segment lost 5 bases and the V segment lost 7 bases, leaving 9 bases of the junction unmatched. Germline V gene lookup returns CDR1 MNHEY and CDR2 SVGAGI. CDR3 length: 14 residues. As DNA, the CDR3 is TGTGCCAGCAACAACGGGGCAGGGGGCGAGACCCAGTACTTC. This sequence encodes CASNNGAGGETQYF.

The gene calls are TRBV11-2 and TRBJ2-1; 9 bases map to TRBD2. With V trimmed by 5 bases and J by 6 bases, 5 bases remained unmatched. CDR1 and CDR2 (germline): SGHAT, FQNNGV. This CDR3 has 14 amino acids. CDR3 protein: CASSPLAGVNEQFF. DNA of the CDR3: TGTGCCAGCAGCCCTTTAGCGGGGGTCAATGAGCAGTTCTTC.

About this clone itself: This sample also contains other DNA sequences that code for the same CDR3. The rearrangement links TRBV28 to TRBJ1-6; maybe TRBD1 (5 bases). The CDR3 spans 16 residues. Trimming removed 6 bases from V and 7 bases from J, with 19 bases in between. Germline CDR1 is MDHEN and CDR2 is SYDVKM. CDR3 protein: CASSRGSGPPNSPLHF. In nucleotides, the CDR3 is TGTGCCAGCAGCCGGGGGTCGGGACCCCCGAATTCACCCCTCCACTTT.

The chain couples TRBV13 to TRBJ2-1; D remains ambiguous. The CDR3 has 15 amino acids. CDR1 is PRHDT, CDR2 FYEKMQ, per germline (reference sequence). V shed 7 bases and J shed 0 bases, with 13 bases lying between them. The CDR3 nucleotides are TGTGCCAGCAACATTAGAGACTTCTCCTACAATGAGCAGTTCTTC. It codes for CASNIRDFSYNEQFF.

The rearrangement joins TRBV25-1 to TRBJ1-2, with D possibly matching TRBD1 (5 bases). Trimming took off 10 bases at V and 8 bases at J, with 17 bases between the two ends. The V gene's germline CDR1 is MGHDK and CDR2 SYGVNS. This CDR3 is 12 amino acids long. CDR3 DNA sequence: TGTGCCACCCGGGGGGGGAGCGAGGGCTACACCTTC. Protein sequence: CATRGGSEGYTF.

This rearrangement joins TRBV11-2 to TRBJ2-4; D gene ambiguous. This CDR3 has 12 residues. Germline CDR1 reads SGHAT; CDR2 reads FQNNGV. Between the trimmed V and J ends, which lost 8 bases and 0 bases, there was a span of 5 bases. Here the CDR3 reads CASGLAKNIQYF. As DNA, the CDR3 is TGTGCCAGCGGGCTAGCCAAAAACATTCAGTACTTC.

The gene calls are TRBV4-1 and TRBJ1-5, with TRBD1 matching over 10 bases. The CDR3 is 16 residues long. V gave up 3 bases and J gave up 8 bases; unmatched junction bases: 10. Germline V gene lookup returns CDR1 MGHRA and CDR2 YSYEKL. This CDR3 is CASSQPGQGMREPQHF. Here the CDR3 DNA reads TGCGCCAGCAGCCAGCCGGGACAGGGGATGAGGGAGCCCCAGCATTTT.

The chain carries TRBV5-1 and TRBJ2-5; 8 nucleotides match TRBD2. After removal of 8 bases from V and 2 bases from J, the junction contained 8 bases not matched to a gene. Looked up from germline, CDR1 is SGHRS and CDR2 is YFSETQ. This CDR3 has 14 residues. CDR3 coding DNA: TGCGCCAGTACTAACATAGCGGGGCAAGAGACCCAGTACTTC. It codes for CASTNIAGQETQYF.

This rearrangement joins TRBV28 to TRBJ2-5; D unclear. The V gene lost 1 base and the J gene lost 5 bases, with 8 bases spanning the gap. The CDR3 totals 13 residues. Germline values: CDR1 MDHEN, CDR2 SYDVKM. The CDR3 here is CASSLLAEETQYF. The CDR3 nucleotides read TGTGCCAGCAGTTTATTGGCGGAGGAGACCCAGTACTTC. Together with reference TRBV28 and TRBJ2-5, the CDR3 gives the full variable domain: DVKVTQSSRYLVKRTGEKVFLECVQDMDHENMFWYRQDPGLGLRLIYFSYDVKMKEKGDIPEGYSVSREKKERFSLILESASTNQTSMYLCASSLLAEETQYFGPGTRLLVL.

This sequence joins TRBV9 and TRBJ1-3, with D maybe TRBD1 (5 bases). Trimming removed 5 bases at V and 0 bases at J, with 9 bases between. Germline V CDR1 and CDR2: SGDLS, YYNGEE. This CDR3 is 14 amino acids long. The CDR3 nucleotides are TGTGCCAGCAGGGGCAGGGACTCTGGAAACACCATATATTTT. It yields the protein CASRGRDSGNTIYF.

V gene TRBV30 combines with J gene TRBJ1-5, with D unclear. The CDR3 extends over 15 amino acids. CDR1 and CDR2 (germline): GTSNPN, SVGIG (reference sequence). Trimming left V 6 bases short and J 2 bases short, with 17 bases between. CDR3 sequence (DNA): TGTGCCTGTCGACCCAGAACGAGCGGCAATCAGCCCCAGCATTTT. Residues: CACRPRTSGNQPQHF.

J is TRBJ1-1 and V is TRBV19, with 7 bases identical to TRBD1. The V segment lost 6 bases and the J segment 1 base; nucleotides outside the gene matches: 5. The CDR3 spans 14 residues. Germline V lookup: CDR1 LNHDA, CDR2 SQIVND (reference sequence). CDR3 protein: CASRWTGGNTEAFF. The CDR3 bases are TGTGCCAGTAGGTGGACAGGCGGGAACACTGAAGCTTTCTTT.

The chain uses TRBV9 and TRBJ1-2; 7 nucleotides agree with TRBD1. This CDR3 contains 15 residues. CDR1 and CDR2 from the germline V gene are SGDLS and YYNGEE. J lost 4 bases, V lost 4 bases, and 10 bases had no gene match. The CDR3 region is CASSLEGTDFYGYTF. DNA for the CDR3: TGTGCCAGCAGCCTAGAGGGGACAGACTTCTATGGCTACACCTTC. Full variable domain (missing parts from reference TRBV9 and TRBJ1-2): DSGVTQTPKHLITATGQRVTLRCSPRSGDLSVYWYQQSLDQGLQFLIQYYNGEERAKGNILERFSAQQFPDLHSELNLSSLELGDSALYFCASSLEGTDFYGYTFGSGTRLTVV.

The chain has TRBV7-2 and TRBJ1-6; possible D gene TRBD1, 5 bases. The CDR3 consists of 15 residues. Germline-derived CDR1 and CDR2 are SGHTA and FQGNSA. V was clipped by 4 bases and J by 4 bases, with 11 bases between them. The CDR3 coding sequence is TGTGCCAGCAGCTCCTCGACAGCATATAATTCACCCCTCCACTTT. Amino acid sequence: CASSSSTAYNSPLHF.

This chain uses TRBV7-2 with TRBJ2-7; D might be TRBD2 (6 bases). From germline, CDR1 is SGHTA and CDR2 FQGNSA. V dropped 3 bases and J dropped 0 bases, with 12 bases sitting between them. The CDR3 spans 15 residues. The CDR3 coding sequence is TGTGCCAGCAGCTTTCCGGGACTCAGCTCCTACGAGCAGTACTTC. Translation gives CASSFPGLSSYEQYF. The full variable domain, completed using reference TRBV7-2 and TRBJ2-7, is GAGVSQSPSNKVTEKGKDVELRCDPISGHTALYWYRQSLGQGLEFLIYFQGNSAPDKSGLPSDRFSAERTGGSVSTLTIQRTQQEDSAVYLCASSFPGLSSYEQYFGPGTRLTVT.

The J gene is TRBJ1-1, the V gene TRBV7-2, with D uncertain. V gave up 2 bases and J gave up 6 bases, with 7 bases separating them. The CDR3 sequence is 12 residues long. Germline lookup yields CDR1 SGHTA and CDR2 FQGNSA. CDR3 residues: CASSLLRPEAFF. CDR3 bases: TGTGCCAGCAGCTTATTGCGGCCTGAAGCTTTCTTT.

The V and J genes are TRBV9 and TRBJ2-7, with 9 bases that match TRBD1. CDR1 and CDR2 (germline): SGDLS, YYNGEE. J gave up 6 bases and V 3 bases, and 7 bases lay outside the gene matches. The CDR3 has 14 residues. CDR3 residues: CASSDRDRDTEQYF. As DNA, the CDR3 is TGTGCCAGCAGCGACCGGGACAGGGATACCGAGCAGTACTTC.

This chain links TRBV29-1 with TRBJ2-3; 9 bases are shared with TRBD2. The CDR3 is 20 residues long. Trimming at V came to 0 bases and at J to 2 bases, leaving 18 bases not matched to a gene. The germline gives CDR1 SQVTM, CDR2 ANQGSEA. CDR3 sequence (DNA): TGCAGCGTTGAAGATTCGGAGCTAGCGGGGCGAACGGAATTCACAGATACGCAGTATTTT. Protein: CSVEDSELAGRTEFTDTQYF.

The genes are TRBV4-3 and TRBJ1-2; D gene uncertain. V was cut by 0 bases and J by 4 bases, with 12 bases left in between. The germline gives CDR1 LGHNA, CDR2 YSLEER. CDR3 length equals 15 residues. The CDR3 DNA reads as TGCGCCAGCAGCCAAGAGCTGTGGGAGAGCTATGGCTACACCTTC. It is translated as CASSQELWESYGYTF.

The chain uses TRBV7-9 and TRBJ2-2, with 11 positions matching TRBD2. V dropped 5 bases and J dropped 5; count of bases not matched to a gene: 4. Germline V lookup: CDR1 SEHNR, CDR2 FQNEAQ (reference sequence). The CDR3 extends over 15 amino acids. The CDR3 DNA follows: TGTGCCAGCAGCACACCTAGCGGGGGGACCGGGGAGCTGTTTTTT. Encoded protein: CASSTPSGGTGELFF.

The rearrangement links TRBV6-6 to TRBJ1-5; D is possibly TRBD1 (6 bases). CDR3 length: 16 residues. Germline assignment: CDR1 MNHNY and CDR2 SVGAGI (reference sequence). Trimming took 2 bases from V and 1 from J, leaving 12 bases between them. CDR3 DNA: TGTGCCAGCAGTTACCTTAAACAGGGAAGCAATCAGCCCCAGCATTTT. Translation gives CASSYLKQGSNQPQHF.

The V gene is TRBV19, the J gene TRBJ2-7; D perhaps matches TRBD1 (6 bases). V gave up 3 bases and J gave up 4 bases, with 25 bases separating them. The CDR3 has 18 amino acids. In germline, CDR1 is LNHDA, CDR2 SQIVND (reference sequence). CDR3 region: CASSITTPIKGQKYEQYF. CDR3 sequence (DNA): TGTGCCAGTAGTATCACGACACCCATAAAAGGACAGAAATACGAGCAGTACTTC.

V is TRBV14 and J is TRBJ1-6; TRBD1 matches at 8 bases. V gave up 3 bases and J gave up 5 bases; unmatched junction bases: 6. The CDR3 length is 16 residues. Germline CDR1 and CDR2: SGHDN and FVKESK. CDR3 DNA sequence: TGTGCCAGCAGCCATATGACAGGGGCCAATAATTCACCCCTCCACTTT. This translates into CASSHMTGANNSPLHF. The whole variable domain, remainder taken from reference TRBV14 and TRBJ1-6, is EAGVTQFPSHSVIEKGQTVTLRCDPISGHDNLYWYRRVMGKEIKFLLHFVKESKQDESGMPNNRFLAERTGGTYSTLKVQPAELEDSGVYFCASSHMTGANNSPLHFGNGTRLTVT.